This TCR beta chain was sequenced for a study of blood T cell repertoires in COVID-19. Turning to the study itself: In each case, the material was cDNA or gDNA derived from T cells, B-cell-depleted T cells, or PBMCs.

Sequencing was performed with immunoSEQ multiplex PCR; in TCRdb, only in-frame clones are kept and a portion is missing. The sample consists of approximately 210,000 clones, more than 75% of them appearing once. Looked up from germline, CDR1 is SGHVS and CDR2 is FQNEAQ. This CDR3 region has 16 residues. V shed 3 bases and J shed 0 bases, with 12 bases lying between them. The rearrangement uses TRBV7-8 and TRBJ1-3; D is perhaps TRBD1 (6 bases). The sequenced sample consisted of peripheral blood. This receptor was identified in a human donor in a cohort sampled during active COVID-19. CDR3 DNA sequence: TGTGCCAGCAGCTTCCAGACAGGCAACTCTGGAAACACCATATATTTT. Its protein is CASSFQTGNSGNTIYF.